This TCR beta chain was found in a study of cytomegalovirus exposure and HLA in healthy donors. Study as a whole: Among around 400 genotyped donors, around 82% fell in the Caucasian-associated ancestry cluster. Overall study findings and caveats: In vitro data verified three CMV-associated chains as specific for CMV antigens. Across donors, presence/absence analyses took sequencing depth to be roughly uniform.

On this clone itself: Its specificity is not known.

Primers: 60 Vbeta forward and 13 Jbeta reverse. Produced via immunoSEQ multiplex PCR; TCRdb's table is partial and in-frame only. Of more than 150,000 clones detected, 65% to 90% appear once; the ten largest clones hold about 1.3%. The CDR3 spans 11 residues. CDR1 is LNHDA and CDR2 is SQIVND in the germline V gene (reference sequence). Between the trimmed V and J ends, which lost 6 bases and 7 bases, there was a span of 7 bases. The receptor was isolated from a girl aged 2 to 9 in good health and CMV-seropositive. V is TRBV19 and J is TRBJ2-1, with D uncertain. Sequenced input: PBMCs. This chain's CDR3 is CASRLWNEQFF. The CDR3, as DNA: TGTGCCAGTAGACTGTGGAATGAGCAGTTCTTC.